This T cell receptor beta chain was recorded in a study of graft-versus-host responses after intestinal transplantation. Study information: Every one of the recipients received anti-thymocyte globulin induction and afterwards took tacrolimus and steroids for around 3 years.

This clone was detected only once. Its antigen is currently unknown. V was cut by 6 bases and J by 2 bases, with 7 bases left in between. Germline V gives CDR1 LNHDA, CDR2 SQIVND (reference sequence). The CDR3 has 12 amino acids. Libraries were prepared by immunoSEQ multiplex PCR; TCRdb keeps only in-frame clonotypes and omits some of them. The sample has roughly 89,000 clones, 92% seen once. The material sequenced was unstimulated CD4+ T cells sorted from spleen or lymph node cells, taken before intestinal transplant. The TCR originated in a human donor who received an intestinal transplant. The gene calls are TRBV19 and TRBJ1-2; D not resolved. Written as DNA, the CDR3 is TGTGCCAGTAGGCCAGGAAACTATGGCTACACCTTC. Encoded protein: CASRPGNYGYTF.